Listed here are 29 T cell receptor beta chains from one sample, sequenced in a study of blood T cell repertoires in COVID-19. Profiled with immunoSEQ multiplex PCR; TCRdb holds only in-frame clones, not every one. Here the sample spans approximately 150,000 clones, about nine tenths being singletons. Specimen: peripheral blood. These receptors all come from a man aged 18 to 29 with COVID-19, enrolled during active disease.

The gene calls are TRBV2 and TRBJ1-1, with 7 bases matching TRBD1. The length of the CDR3 is 16 residues. CDR1 and CDR2 from the germline V gene are SNHLY and FYNNEI. V gave up 6 bases and J gave up 4 bases; unmatched junction bases: 14. The CDR3 protein is CASSRARGRTSTEAFF. DNA of the CDR3: TGTGCCAGCAGCCGAGCTAGGGGGCGAACGAGCACTGAAGCTTTCTTT.

The V call is TRBV7-2, the J call TRBJ1-6; D ambiguous. Germline-derived CDR1 and CDR2 are SGHTA and FQGNSA. The ends were cut back, 5 bases at V and 8 bases at J, with 19 bases in the middle. The length of the CDR3 is 16 residues. Here the CDR3 reads CASSPLGEVGDSPLHF. CDR3 nucleotides: TGTGCCAGCAGCCCCCTGGGAGAAGTTGGTGATTCACCCCTCCACTTT.

The V and J genes are TRBV6-2 or TRBV6-3 and TRBJ2-7; TRBD2 aligns across 14 bases. Per the germline V gene, CDR1 is MNHEY and CDR2 is SVGEGT. The CDR3 length is 18 residues. The V segment lost 2 bases and the J segment 2 bases; nucleotides outside the gene matches: 8. The CDR3 DNA follows: TGTGCCAGCAGTTACGGACTAGCGGGAGGATTTGTAACCTACGAGCAGTACTTC. Protein product: CASSYGLAGGFVTYEQYF.

The chain has TRBV27 and TRBJ2-7, with 10 bases matching TRBD2. CDR1 and CDR2 (germline): MNHEY, SMNVEV (reference sequence). Trimming removed 7 bases from V and 4 bases from J; junction bases left unmatched: 7. This CDR3 region has 14 residues. The CDR3 loop reads CASNPGLAPYEQYF. The DNA for the CDR3 is TGTGCCAGCAACCCGGGACTAGCGCCTTACGAGCAGTACTTC.

The rearrangement uses TRBV27 and TRBJ1-3; D unclear. V was pared by 6 bases and J by 0 bases, with 6 bases between. Germline V gene lookup returns CDR1 MNHEY and CDR2 SMNVEV (reference sequence). CDR3 length: 13 amino acids. CDR3 nucleotide sequence: TGTGCCAGCAGGGCCGTCTCTGGAAACACCATATATTTT. Its translation is CASRAVSGNTIYF.

V gene TRBV2 combines with J gene TRBJ2-7; 10 positions agree with TRBD1. CDR3 size: 14 residues. Germline trimming cut 4 bases from V and 6 bases from J; bases unmatched to any gene: 6. Germline-derived CDR1 and CDR2 are SNHLY and FYNNEI. The CDR3 DNA sequence: TGTGCCAGCAGTGGCCGGGACAGGGGTACCGAGCAGTACTTC. This gives the protein CASSGRDRGTEQYF.

This chain uses TRBV4-1 with TRBJ1-1, with 11 positions matching TRBD1. There are 16 residues in the CDR3. With 1 base clipped from V and 5 bases from J, the junction kept 6 bases outside the gene matches. In germline, CDR1 is MGHRA, CDR2 YSYEKL. The CDR3 DNA sequence: TGCGCCAGCAGCCAAGCCGGGACAGGGGGTCGGACTGAAGCTTTCTTT. Its translation: CASSQAGTGGRTEAFF.

The chain uses TRBV19 and TRBJ2-3; the match to TRBD1 covers 9 bases. The V gene end was trimmed by 1 base and the J gene end by 4 bases; junction bases not matched to a gene: 0. CDR1 and CDR2 from the germline V gene are LNHDA and SQIVND (reference sequence). The CDR3 runs to 14 residues. CDR3 coding DNA: TGTGCCAGTAGTATAGGACAGGGGGCAGATACGCAGTATTTT. The encoded protein is CASSIGQGADTQYF. Full variable domain (missing parts from reference TRBV19 and TRBJ2-3): DGGITQSPKYLFRKEGQNVTLSCEQNLNHDAMYWYRQDPGQGLRLIYYSQIVNDFQKGDIAEGYSVSREKKESFPLTVTSAQKNPTAFYLCASSIGQGADTQYFGPGTRLTVL.

This clone was detected a few times. J is TRBJ1-1 and V is TRBV27; D may be TRBD1 (6 bases). This CDR3 region has 15 residues. Germline-derived CDR1 and CDR2 are MNHEY and SMNVEV (reference sequence). The V gene lost 5 bases and the J gene lost 7 bases, with 20 bases spanning the gap. CDR3 in DNA: TGTGCCAGCAGTCCCAGACAGGCAAGGAGGCTTGAAGCTTTCTTT. Its translation: CASSPRQARRLEAFF.

This sequence joins TRBV12-3 or TRBV12-4 and TRBJ1-2; TRBD1 might be the D (6 bases). Trimming removed 1 base from V and 13 bases from J, with 13 bases in between. The CDR3 runs to 12 residues. The CDR3 protein is CASSLDRDYITF. CDR3 DNA: TGTGCCAGCAGTTTAGACAGGGATTACATCACCTTC.

This chain uses TRBV10-3 with TRBJ2-3; 12 bases are a match to TRBD1. CDR3 size: 20 residues. Germline trimming cut 6 bases from V and 6 bases from J; bases unmatched to any gene: 22. Germline V CDR1 and CDR2: ENHRY, SYGVKD. The CDR3 DNA reads TGTGCCATCAGGGGCGGTGGGACAGGGGGCGCAGGGTCGCACACCGATACGCAGTATTTT. It yields the protein CAIRGGGTGGAGSHTDTQYF.

This chain connects TRBV11-2 to TRBJ2-5; 8 positions agree with TRBD2. CDR3 size: 16 residues. The germline CDR1 and CDR2 sequences are SGHAT and FQNNGV. After removal of 1 base from V and 2 bases from J, the junction contained 6 bases not matched to a gene. DNA for the CDR3: TGTGCCAGCAGCTTAGCTCTAGCGGGCTTACAAGAGACCCAGTACTTC. It encodes CASSLALAGLQETQYF.

V usage is TRBV28 and J usage is TRBJ1-2; 9 bases are a match to TRBD1. The V gene's germline CDR1 is MDHEN and CDR2 SYDVKM. The CDR3 contains 17 residues. V dropped 5 bases and J dropped 2; count of bases not matched to a gene: 12. The CDR3 DNA reads TGTGCCAGCAGTCCCCCGGGACAGGGCCTCTTAAACTATGGCTACACCTTC. Its translation: CASSPPGQGLLNYGYTF.

The chain couples TRBV30 to TRBJ1-2, with D unresolved. Germline V gives CDR1 GTSNPN, CDR2 SVGIG (reference sequence). V was pared by 2 bases and J by 6 bases, with 13 bases between. CDR3 length: 13 residues. The CDR3 region is CAWSSPPGDGYTF. The CDR3, as DNA: TGTGCCTGGAGTAGTCCCCCCGGGGATGGCTACACCTTC.

The rearrangement joins TRBV28 to TRBJ1-2; unclear D gene. Per germline, CDR1 MDHEN and CDR2 SYDVKM. V lost 2 bases and J 3 bases, leaving 7 bases between the germline ends. The CDR3 sequence is 13 residues long. The DNA of the CDR3 is TGTGCCAGCAGTTTAAATCCCGACTATGGCTACACCTTC. This codes for CASSLNPDYGYTF.

This sequence joins TRBV4-1 and TRBJ2-2; weak D call: TRBD2 (6 bases). The CDR3 runs 14 residues. The V gene's germline CDR1 is MGHRA and CDR2 YSYEKL. V was pared by 3 bases and J by 6 bases, with 11 bases between. The CDR3 here is CASSQSGGAGELFF. For the CDR3, the DNA is TGCGCCAGCAGCCAGAGCGGCGGGGCCGGGGAGCTGTTTTTT.

This sequence joins TRBV5-6 and TRBJ2-2; possibly TRBD1 for D (6 bases). Germline V CDR1 and CDR2: SGHDT, YYEEEE. The V gene lost 0 bases and the J gene lost 2 bases, with 20 bases spanning the gap. CDR3 length: 19 amino acids. CDR3: CASSLVSGEGVYNTGELFF. CDR3 sequence (DNA): TGTGCCAGCAGCTTGGTTTCAGGGGAAGGTGTTTACAACACCGGGGAGCTGTTTTTT.

Concerning this clone: Compared with germline, one end of the junction differs, possibly owing to a read error. This sequence joins TRBV7-7 and TRBJ2-1; 13 positions agree with TRBD2. The CDR3 spans 15 residues. CDR1 and CDR2 from the germline V gene are SSHAT and FNYEAQ (reference sequence). The DNA for the CDR3 is TGTGCTAGCAGCTTAGGGACTAGCGGGATCTATGAGCAGTTCTTC. As protein: CASSLGTSGIYEQFF.

The rearrangement links TRBV6-4 to TRBJ2-3, with D possibly being TRBD2 (6 bases). In germline, CDR1 is MRHNA, CDR2 SNTAGT. This CDR3 is built from 14 residues. CDR3 protein: CATAEGEGTDTQYF. CDR3 sequence (DNA): TGTGCAACAGCAGAAGGGGAGGGCACAGATACGCAGTATTTT.

This clone was seen a single time. The chain employs TRBV6-6 and TRBJ1-2; unclear D gene. Per germline, CDR1 MNHNY and CDR2 SVGAGI (reference sequence). Trimming left V 0 bases short and J 2 bases short, with 13 bases between. The CDR3 loop spans 16 amino acids. CDR3 bases: TGTGCCAGCAGTTACTCGAGGGATACTATAAACTATGGCTACACCTTC. Encoded protein: CASSYSRDTINYGYTF.

The table lists this clone with a count of one. The gene calls are TRBV3-1 (or the pseudogene TRBV3-2) and TRBJ2-1, with D possibly TRBD2 on 6 matching bases. CDR3 size: 16 residues. V was cut by 4 bases and J by 3 bases, with 16 bases left in between. Germline CDR1 is LGHDT and CDR2 is YNNKEL (reference sequence). The CDR3 region is CASSPPGTEVYNEQFF. The CDR3 bases are TGTGCCAGCAGCCCGCCCGGGACTGAGGTCTACAATGAGCAGTTCTTC.

This sequence joins TRBV11-2 and TRBJ2-1; 11 bases match TRBD2. The CDR3 loop spans 14 amino acids. V lost 8 bases to trimming and J lost 9 bases; unmatched junction nucleotides: 9. Germline assignment: CDR1 SGHAT and CDR2 FQNNGV. As DNA, the CDR3 is TGTGCCAGCGTTCGACTAGCGGGGTCCGGTGAGCAGTTCTTC. Amino acid sequence: CASVRLAGSGEQFF.

This rearrangement joins TRBV5-1 to TRBJ2-1, with a weak D call TRBD2 (7 bases). This CDR3 has 13 residues. Germline V lookup: CDR1 SGHRS, CDR2 YFSETQ. Trimming removed 0 bases from V and 10 bases from J, with 11 bases in between. The DNA of the CDR3 is TGCGCCAGCAGCTTGGTCGCGGGGGCCGAGCAGTTCTTC. Protein product: CASSLVAGAEQFF.

The V call is TRBV12-3 or TRBV12-4, the J call TRBJ1-6; no clear D. This CDR3 is 13 amino acids long. The ends were cut back, 5 bases at V and 7 bases at J, with 9 bases in the middle. CDR3 sequence reads: CASSPRLNSPLHF. CDR3 nucleotide sequence: TGTGCCAGCAGTCCTCGTCTGAATTCACCCCTCCACTTT.

V is TRBV24-1 and J is TRBJ2-1; 15 bases align to TRBD2. The CDR3 spans 18 residues. V shed 9 bases and J 4 bases; nucleotides not matched to a gene: 12. Germline CDR1 and CDR2: KGHDR and SFDVKD. CDR3 sequence: CATQGLAGGVFGYNEQFF. Written as DNA, the CDR3 is TGTGCCACCCAAGGACTAGCGGGAGGGGTTTTTGGGTACAATGAGCAGTTCTTC.

The chain carries TRBV27 and TRBJ2-7; 15 positions match TRBD2. The CDR3 length is 13 residues. Germline V gene lookup returns CDR1 MNHEY and CDR2 SMNVEV (reference sequence). V gave up 8 bases and J gave up 6 bases; unmatched junction bases: 2. CDR3 sequence (DNA): TGTGCCAGCGGACTAGCGGGAGGGGGCGAGCAGTACTTC. Translating gives CASGLAGGGEQYF.

The chain has TRBV2 and TRBJ2-7, with D perhaps TRBD2 (5 bases). Trimming stripped 9 bases from V and 5 bases from J, with 17 bases between. Germline-derived CDR1 and CDR2 are SNHLY and FYNNEI. The CDR3 runs to 13 residues. The CDR3 sequence is CASLQIAFHEQYF. The CDR3, as DNA: TGTGCCAGTCTTCAGATAGCGTTCCACGAGCAGTACTTC.

This clone has a single count. This chain uses TRBV11-3 with TRBJ1-1; possible D gene TRBD1, 6 bases. Germline V gene lookup returns CDR1 SGHNT and CDR2 YENEEA. V shed 1 base and J shed 1 base, with 16 bases lying between them. CDR3 length equals 17 residues. In DNA, the CDR3 is TGTGCCAGCAGCTTAGGCCCGGCGCAGGGGAGGAACACTGAAGCTTTCTTT. Its protein is CASSLGPAQGRNTEAFF.

A single count supports this clone. The genes are TRBV18 and TRBJ1-2; 8 bases map to TRBD1. V dropped 3 bases and J dropped 3; count of bases not matched to a gene: 0. This CDR3 is 13 amino acids long. CDR1 is KGHSH, CDR2 LQKENI, per germline. DNA of the CDR3: TGTGCCAGCTCACCGGACAGGGACTATGGCTACACCTTC. Its protein is CASSPDRDYGYTF.